Shown below are 8 T cell receptor beta chains from a single sample sequenced in a study of shared clonotypes between healthy human individuals. Clones were read by immunoSEQ multiplex PCR, and TCRdb kept only the in-frame ones, dropping some. This sample yields around 2.5 million clones, of which 93% are seen a single time; about 0.34% belongs to the top ten. Sequencing used naive CD4+ T cells from PBMCs. As for subset: CD45RA+ positively selected. These receptors were taken from a man younger than 35 in good health. Some clones in this sample may be carry-over from other donors' samples.

V is TRBV6-5 and J is TRBJ2-7; the D is unclear. V was shortened by 5 bases and J by 5 bases, with 19 bases between the two germline ends. CDR1 and CDR2 (germline): MNHEY, SVGAGI. This CDR3 has 15 amino acids. The CDR3: CASSKVGPQRNEQYF. In DNA, the CDR3 is TGTGCCAGCAGTAAGGTGGGCCCGCAGAGAAACGAGCAGTACTTC.

The chain joins TRBV9 to TRBJ1-3; D gene uncertain. V dropped 0 bases and J dropped 1 base, with 5 bases sitting between them. CDR3 length equals 14 residues. CDR1 and CDR2 (germline): SGDLS, YYNGEE. The CDR3 DNA reads as TGTGCCAGCAGCGTAGATCAGTCTGGAAACACCATATATTTT. It encodes CASSVDQSGNTIYF.

The chain recombines TRBV6-1 with TRBJ1-4; maybe TRBD1 (5 bases). The CDR3 runs 12 residues. Trimming removed 10 bases from V and 7 bases from J, with 13 bases in between. Germline loops: CDR1 MNHNS, CDR2 SASEGT. The CDR3 DNA is TGTGCCACCGGGACTGGTAGTGAAAAACTGTTTTTT. Protein sequence: CATGTGSEKLFF.

The chain joins TRBV11-2 to TRBJ2-7, with D uncertain. The CDR3 has 13 residues. Trimming took 3 bases from V and 0 from J, leaving 6 bases between them. Germline assignment: CDR1 SGHAT and CDR2 FQNNGV. As DNA, the CDR3 is TGTGCCAGCAGCTTCTTGAGCTCCTACGAGCAGTACTTC. Protein sequence: CASSFLSSYEQYF.

This chain joins TRBV5-1 and TRBJ2-3; D gene unclear. Germline V gene data show CDR1 as SGHRS and CDR2 as YFSETQ. CDR3 length equals 15 residues. V was cut by 1 base and J by 0 bases, with 9 bases left in between. DNA for the CDR3: TGCGCCAGCAGCTTGCTACCCTTAAGCACAGATACGCAGTATTTT. Its protein product is CASSLLPLSTDTQYF.

The genes are TRBV7-3 and TRBJ2-6; D may correspond to TRBD1 or TRBD2 (5 bases each). V was shortened by 4 bases and J by 2 bases, with 12 bases between the two germline ends. Germline V CDR1 and CDR2: SGHTA, FQGTGA. The CDR3 extends over 16 amino acids. The CDR3 sequence: CASSSPEGPGANVLTF. CDR3 DNA sequence: TGTGCCAGCAGCTCCCCCGAGGGACCTGGGGCCAACGTCCTGACTTTC. Full variable domain (rest looked up from reference TRBV7-3 and TRBJ2-6): GAGVSQTPSNKVTEKGKYVELRCDPISGHTALYWYRQSLGQGPEFLIYFQGTGAADDSGLPNDRFFAVRPEGSVSTLKIQRTERGDSAVYLCASSSPEGPGANVLTFGAGSRLTVL.

CDR3 loop: CASRMTGFFEKLFF. The CDR3 DNA sequence: TGTGCCAGCAGGATGACAGGGTTTTTTGAAAAACTGTTTTTT. This chain connects TRBV27 to TRBJ1-4; 7 positions agree with TRBD1. V shed 6 bases and J 7 bases; nucleotides not matched to a gene: 8. The CDR3 loop spans 14 amino acids. Germline CDR1 and CDR2: MNHEY and SMNVEV (reference sequence).

The chain uses TRBV2 and TRBJ2-7; 8 positions agree with TRBD2. Germline V gene data show CDR1 as SNHLY and CDR2 as FYNNEI. CDR3 length: 13 amino acids. The V gene end was trimmed by 6 bases and the J gene end by 6 bases; junction bases not matched to a gene: 7. The DNA for the CDR3 is TGTGCCAGCAGCCCCGACGGGGGGGGCGAGCAGTACTTC. It yields the protein CASSPDGGGEQYF.